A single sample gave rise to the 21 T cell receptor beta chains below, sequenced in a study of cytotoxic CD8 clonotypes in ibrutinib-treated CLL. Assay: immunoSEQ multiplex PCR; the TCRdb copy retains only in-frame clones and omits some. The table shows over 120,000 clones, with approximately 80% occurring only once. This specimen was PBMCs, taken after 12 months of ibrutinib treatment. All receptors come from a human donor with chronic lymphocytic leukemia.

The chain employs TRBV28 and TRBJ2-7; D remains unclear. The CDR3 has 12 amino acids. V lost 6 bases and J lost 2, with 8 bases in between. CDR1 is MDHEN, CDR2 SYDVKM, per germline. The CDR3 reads CASRGGPYEQYF. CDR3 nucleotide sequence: TGTGCCAGCAGGGGCGGACCCTACGAGCAGTACTTC.

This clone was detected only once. CDR3 in amino acids: CASRLEGGPKMFEQFF. The CDR3 nucleotides read TGTGCCAGTCGGTTAGAGGGAGGGCCCAAAATGTTTGAGCAGTTCTTC. The V gene is TRBV19, the J gene TRBJ2-1, with 7 positions matching TRBD2. The V and J ends lost 8 bases and 9 bases, in that order; junction bases with no gene match: 19. The CDR3 loop spans 16 amino acids. CDR1 and CDR2 from the germline V gene are LNHDA and SQIVND (reference sequence).

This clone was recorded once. CDR3 protein: CASSLHPGQTNTGELFF. Written as DNA, the CDR3 is TGTGCCAGCAGCTTACATCCCGGACAGACGAACACCGGGGAGCTGTTTTTT. The chain joins TRBV7-2 to TRBJ2-2, with a tentative D call TRBD1 (6 bases). CDR3 length equals 17 residues. The germline V and J ends were trimmed by 2 bases and 0 bases, with 13 bases remaining between them. Germline V gene sequence: CDR1 SGHTA, CDR2 FQGNSA.

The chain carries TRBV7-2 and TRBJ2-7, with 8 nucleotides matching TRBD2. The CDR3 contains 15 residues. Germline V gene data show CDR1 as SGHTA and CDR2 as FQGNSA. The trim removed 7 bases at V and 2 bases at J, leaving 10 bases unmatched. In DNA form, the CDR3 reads TGTGCCAGCACGCAAAGTCGGGGGGGTCCCTACGAGCAGTACTTC. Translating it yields CASTQSRGGPYEQYF.

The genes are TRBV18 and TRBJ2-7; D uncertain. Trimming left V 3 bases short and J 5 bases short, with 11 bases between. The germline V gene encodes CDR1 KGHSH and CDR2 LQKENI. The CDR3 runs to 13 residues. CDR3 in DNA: TGTGCCAGCTCACCGTTGTGGGTCGACGAGCAGTACTTC. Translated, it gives CASSPLWVDEQYF.

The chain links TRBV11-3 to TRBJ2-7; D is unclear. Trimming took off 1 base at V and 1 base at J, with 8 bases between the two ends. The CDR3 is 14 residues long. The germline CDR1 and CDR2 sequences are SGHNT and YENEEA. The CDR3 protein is CASSLGYPSYEQYF. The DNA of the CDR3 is TGTGCCAGCAGCTTAGGATACCCTTCCTACGAGCAGTACTTC.

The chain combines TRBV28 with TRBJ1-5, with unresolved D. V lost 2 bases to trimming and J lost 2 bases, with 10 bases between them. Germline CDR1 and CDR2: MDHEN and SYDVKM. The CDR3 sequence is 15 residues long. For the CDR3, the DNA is TGTGCCAGCAGTTTAGAGGCCCGAGGCAATCAGCCCCAGCATTTT. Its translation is CASSLEARGNQPQHF.

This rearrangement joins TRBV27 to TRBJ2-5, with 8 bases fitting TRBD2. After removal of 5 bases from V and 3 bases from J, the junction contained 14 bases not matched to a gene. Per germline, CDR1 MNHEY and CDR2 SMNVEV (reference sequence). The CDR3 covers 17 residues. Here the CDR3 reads CASSQYLRGLGKETQYF. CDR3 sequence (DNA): TGTGCCAGCAGTCAGTACCTCCGGGGACTAGGCAAAGAGACCCAGTACTTC.

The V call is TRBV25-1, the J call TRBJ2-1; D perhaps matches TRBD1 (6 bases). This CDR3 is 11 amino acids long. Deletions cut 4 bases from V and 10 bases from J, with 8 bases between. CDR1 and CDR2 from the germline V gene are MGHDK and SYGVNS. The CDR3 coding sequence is TGTGCCAGCAGTGGGGGGCCGGAGCAGTTCTTC. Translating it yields CASSGGPEQFF.

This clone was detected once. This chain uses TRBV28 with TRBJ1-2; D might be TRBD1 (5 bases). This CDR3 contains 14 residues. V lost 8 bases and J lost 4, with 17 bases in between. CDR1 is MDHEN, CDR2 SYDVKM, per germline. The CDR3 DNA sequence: TGTGCCAGCGGTCGGCTCGGGGGAAGCTATGGCTACACCTTC. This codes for CASGRLGGSYGYTF.

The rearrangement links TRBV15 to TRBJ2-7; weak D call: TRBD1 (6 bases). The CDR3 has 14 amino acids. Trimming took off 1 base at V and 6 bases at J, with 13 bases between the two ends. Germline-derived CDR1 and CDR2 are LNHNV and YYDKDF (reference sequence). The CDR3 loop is CATSRAGVLGEQYF. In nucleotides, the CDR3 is TGTGCCACCAGCAGAGCAGGGGTCTTGGGCGAGCAGTACTTC.

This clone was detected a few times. CDR3 protein: CASSPVLAGVIEQFF. Here the CDR3 DNA reads TGTGCCAGCAGCCCGGTGTTAGCGGGAGTGATTGAGCAGTTCTTC. The chain couples TRBV7-9 to TRBJ2-1; 9 nucleotides match TRBD2. Germline V gives CDR1 SEHNR, CDR2 FQNEAQ (reference sequence). J was trimmed by 9 bases and V by 5 bases; bases with no gene match: 11. This CDR3 comprises 15 residues.

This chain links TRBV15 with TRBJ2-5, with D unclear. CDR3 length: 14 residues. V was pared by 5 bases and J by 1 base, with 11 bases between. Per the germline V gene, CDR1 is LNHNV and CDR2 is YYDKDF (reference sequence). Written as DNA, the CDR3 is TGTGCCACCAGCCCCATCGTCTTCCAAGAGACCCAGTACTTC. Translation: CATSPIVFQETQYF.

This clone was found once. The CDR3 DNA reads as TGTGCCAGCAGTTTAGTAAACGAGCAGTACTTC. This encodes CASSLVNEQYF. The chain couples TRBV27 to TRBJ2-7, with D uncertain. CDR1 is MNHEY and CDR2 is SMNVEV in the germline V gene (reference sequence). The ends were cut back, 2 bases at V and 5 bases at J, with 4 bases in the middle. The CDR3 totals 11 residues.

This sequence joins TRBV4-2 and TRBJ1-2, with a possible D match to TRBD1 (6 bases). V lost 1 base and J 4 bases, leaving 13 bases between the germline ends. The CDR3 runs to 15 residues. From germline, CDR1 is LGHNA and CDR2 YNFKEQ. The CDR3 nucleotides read TGTGCCAGCAGCCAAGCCACACAGGGTGGCTATGGCTACACCTTC. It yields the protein CASSQATQGGYGYTF.

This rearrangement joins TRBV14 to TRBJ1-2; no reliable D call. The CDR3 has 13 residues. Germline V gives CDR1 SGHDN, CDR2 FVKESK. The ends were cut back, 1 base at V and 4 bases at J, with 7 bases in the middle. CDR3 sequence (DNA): TGTGCCAGCAGCCAAGGGCAGGCCTATGGCTACACCTTC. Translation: CASSQGQAYGYTF.

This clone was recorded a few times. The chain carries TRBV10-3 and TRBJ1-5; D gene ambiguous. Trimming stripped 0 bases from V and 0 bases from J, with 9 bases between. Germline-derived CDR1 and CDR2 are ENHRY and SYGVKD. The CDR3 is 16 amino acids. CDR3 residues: CAISESGWPSNQPQHF. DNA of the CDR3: TGTGCCATCAGTGAGTCAGGTTGGCCTAGCAATCAGCCCCAGCATTTT.

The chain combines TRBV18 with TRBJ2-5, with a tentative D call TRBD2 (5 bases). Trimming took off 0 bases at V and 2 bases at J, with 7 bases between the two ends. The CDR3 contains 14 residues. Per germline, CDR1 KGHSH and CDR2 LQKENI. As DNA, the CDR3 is TGTGCCAGCTCACCACCAGCGGTACAAGAGACCCAGTACTTC. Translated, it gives CASSPPAVQETQYF. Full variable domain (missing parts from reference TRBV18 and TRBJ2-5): NAGVMQNPRHLVRRRGQEARLRCSPMKGHSHVYWYRQLPEEGLKFMVYLQKENIIDESGMPKERFSAEFPKEGPSILRIQQVVRGDSAAYFCASSPPAVQETQYFGPGTRLLVL.

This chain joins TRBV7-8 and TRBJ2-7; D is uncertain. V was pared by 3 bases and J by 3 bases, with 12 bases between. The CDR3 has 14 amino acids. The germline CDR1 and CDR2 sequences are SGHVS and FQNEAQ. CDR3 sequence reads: CASSFLGPSYEQYF. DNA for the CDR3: TGTGCCAGCAGCTTCCTAGGTCCCAGCTACGAGCAGTACTTC.

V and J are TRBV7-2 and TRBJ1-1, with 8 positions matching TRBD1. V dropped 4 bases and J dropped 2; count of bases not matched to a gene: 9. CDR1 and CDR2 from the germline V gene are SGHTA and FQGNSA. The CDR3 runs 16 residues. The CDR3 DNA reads TGTGCCAGCAGCTCGAATTCCGGGACAGGTAACACTGAAGCTTTCTTT. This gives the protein CASSSNSGTGNTEAFF.

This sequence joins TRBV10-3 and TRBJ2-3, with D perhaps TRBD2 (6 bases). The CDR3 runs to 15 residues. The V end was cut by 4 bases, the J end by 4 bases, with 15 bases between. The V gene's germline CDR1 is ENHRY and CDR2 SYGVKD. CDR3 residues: CAISVTPGVSDTQYF. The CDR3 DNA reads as TGTGCCATCAGTGTGACTCCGGGAGTATCAGATACGCAGTATTTT.